This TCR beta chain derives from a study of cytomegalovirus exposure and HLA in healthy donors. Study at large: There were approximately 85 million unique TCRs (from HLA-typed donors) in an early data release.

Germline V gene data show CDR1 as SGHRS and CDR2 as YFSETQ. Germline trimming cut 7 bases from V and 1 base from J; bases unmatched to any gene: 7. The CDR3 extends over 14 amino acids. Researchers ran the PCR with 60 Vbeta and 13 Jbeta primers. The repertoire was sequenced with immunoSEQ multiplex PCR; TCRdb's copy has only in-frame clones and lacks some. In the table there are 130,000 or so clones, 70% to 80% of which are singletons. This chain links TRBV5-1 with TRBJ1-1; 7 bases align to TRBD1. Sequenced input: PBMCs. The receptor was isolated from a man aged 30-40 years in good health and CMV-seronegative. CDR3 nucleotide sequence: TGCGCCAGCGGAAAGGGACAGACGAACACTGAAGCTTTCTTT. Protein product: CASGKGQTNTEAFF.